The next 14 T cell receptor beta chains were all read from a single sample in a study of identical twins. TCRdb passed the 5' RACE reads through MiXCR, listing each CDR3 protein once. The repertoire holds some 790,000 distinct CDR3 sequences, with approximately 18% as singletons. The data also belong to a second study, concerning T cells expressing NK-cell markers.

The sequenced sample was PBMCs. The receptors stem from a woman between 18 and 29 years old in good health.

The chain carries TRBV30 and TRBJ2-3; 7 bases map to TRBD2. CDR3 size: 14 residues. The ends lost 2 bases at V and 3 bases at J; junction bases unmatched: 5. Germline CDR1 is GTSNPN and CDR2 is SVGIG (reference sequence). CDR3 nucleotide sequence: TGTGCCTGGAGTTTGGGCGGGAGAACAGATACGCAGTATTTT. Protein: CAWSLGGRTDTQYF.

This chain joins TRBV28 and TRBJ2-3; no definite D call. Germline assignment: CDR1 MDHEN and CDR2 SYDVKM. The CDR3 is made up of 15 amino acids. V dropped 2 bases and J dropped 2 bases, with 11 bases sitting between them. CDR3 in amino acids: CASSLGPVPTDTQYF. CDR3 DNA: TGTGCCAGCAGTTTAGGACCGGTACCCACAGATACGCAGTATTTT.

The chain uses TRBV6-5 and TRBJ1-1; 7 bases agree with TRBD1. The CDR3 runs 17 residues. Germline assignment: CDR1 MNHEY and CDR2 SVGAGI. The trim removed 4 bases at V and 4 bases at J, leaving 15 bases unmatched. Written as DNA, the CDR3 is TGTGCCAGCAGTTTCCACCAACCATCGACAGGGTCCACTGAAGCTTTCTTT. Its translation: CASSFHQPSTGSTEAFF.

The chain has TRBV27 and TRBJ2-6; possible D gene TRBD1, 5 bases. The CDR3 contains 14 residues. Trimming stripped 10 bases from V and 0 bases from J, with 10 bases between. In germline, CDR1 is MNHEY, CDR2 SMNVEV (reference sequence). As DNA, the CDR3 is TGTGCCACCAGGGTCCCCTCTGGGGCCAACGTCCTGACTTTC. Its translation: CATRVPSGANVLTF.

This clonotype was detected only a few times. The V gene is TRBV20-1, the J gene TRBJ2-1; D is undetermined. The CDR3 sequence is 12 residues long. V lost 6 bases, J lost 6 bases, and 12 bases lay in between. Looked up from germline, CDR1 is DFQATT and CDR2 is SNEGSKA (reference sequence). The CDR3 sequence: CSANPLGNEQFF. The CDR3, as DNA: TGCAGTGCCAACCCACTTGGCAATGAGCAGTTCTTC.

Worth noting for this clonotype: With a much larger clone just one base away, this may be a read error. The chain joins TRBV18 to TRBJ2-4; D is ambiguous. There are 14 residues in the CDR3. V lost 2 bases, J lost 0 bases, and 5 bases lay in between. Germline V gene sequence: CDR1 KGHSH, CDR2 LQKENI. CDR3 sequence: CASSPGEAKNIQYF. CDR3 sequence (DNA): TGTGCCAGCTCACCAGGGGAAGCCAAAAACATTCAGTACTTC. Complete variable domain (other parts from reference TRBV18 and TRBJ2-4): NAGVMQNPRHLVRRRGQEARLRCSPMKGHSHVYWYRQLPEEGLKFMVYLQKENIIDESGMPKERFSAEFPKEGPSILRIQQVVRGDSAAYFCASSPGEAKNIQYFGAGTRLSVL.

V usage is TRBV6-2 or TRBV6-3 and J usage is TRBJ2-2, with D tentatively TRBD2 (5 bases). V was shortened by 6 bases and J by 6 bases, with 11 bases between the two germline ends. CDR1 is MNHEY and CDR2 is SVGEGT in the germline V gene. This CDR3 has 13 residues. The CDR3 loop reads CASRQTRAGELFF. The CDR3 DNA follows: TGTGCCAGCAGACAAACTAGAGCCGGGGAGCTGTTTTTT.

The rearrangement uses TRBV27 and TRBJ2-2; D gene unclear. V was pared by 5 bases and J by 4 bases, with 14 bases between. The CDR3 has 15 residues. Germline CDR1 and CDR2: MNHEY and SMNVEV (reference sequence). The DNA for the CDR3 is TGTGCCAGCAGTGCCAGTTCGGGCCTCACCGGGGAGCTGTTTTTT. As protein: CASSASSGLTGELFF.

In its sample, this clonotype was seen a few times. V is TRBV7-8 and J is TRBJ2-1; 10 bases line up with TRBD2. J gave up 5 bases and V 6 bases, and 13 bases lay outside the gene matches. This CDR3 comprises 17 residues. Germline-derived CDR1 and CDR2 are SGHVS and FQNEAQ. The CDR3 protein is CASRTLAGTSVNNEQFF. The CDR3 bases are TGTGCCAGCAGAACCCTTGCCGGGACTAGCGTAAACAATGAGCAGTTCTTC.

This rearrangement joins TRBV5-1 to TRBJ2-2; possibly TRBD1 for D (5 bases). Trimming removed 0 bases at V and 6 bases at J, with 15 bases between. CDR3 length equals 16 residues. The germline V gene encodes CDR1 SGHRS and CDR2 YFSETQ. For the CDR3, the DNA is TGCGCCAGCAGCTTGGGCGACAGATTACCCGCCGGGGAGCTGTTTTTT. Translated: CASSLGDRLPAGELFF.

This clonotype was detected only a few times. This chain links TRBV5-1 with TRBJ2-7, with TRBD2 matching over 8 bases. Germline values: CDR1 SGHRS, CDR2 YFSETQ. V lost 5 bases and J lost 6; bases outside the gene matches: 10. The CDR3 runs 14 residues. CDR3 bases: TGCGCCAGCAGGGAATACGGGAGGGCCGGCGAGCAGTACTTC. This sequence encodes CASREYGRAGEQYF.

The sample holds many counts of this clonotype. The chain is built from TRBV6-4 and TRBJ2-1; possibly TRBD2 for D (6 bases). Deletions cut 5 bases from V and 4 bases from J, with 15 bases between. The CDR3 sequence is 15 residues long. Germline CDR1 MRHNA, CDR2 SNTAGT. The CDR3: CASSKEAGAYNEQFF. CDR3 in DNA: TGTGCCAGCAGTAAGGAAGCGGGCGCTTACAATGAGCAGTTCTTC.

The rearrangement joins TRBV20-1 to TRBJ2-2; 7 nucleotides align to TRBD2. Per germline, CDR1 DFQATT and CDR2 SNEGSKA (reference sequence). Trimming took 6 bases from V and 4 from J; bases not matched to a gene: 8. There are 14 residues in the CDR3. CDR3 DNA sequence: TGCAGTGCGCTACTAGCGAAAGGCACCGGGGAGCTGTTTTTT. It encodes CSALLAKGTGELFF.

This clonotype was seen repeatedly, ten times or more. The chain links TRBV6-5 to TRBJ1-6; TRBD1 might be the D (5 bases). Germline assignment: CDR1 MNHEY and CDR2 SVGAGI. V was cut by 4 bases and J by 7 bases, with 17 bases left in between. This CDR3 has 16 residues. The CDR3 DNA is TGTGCCAGCAGTTCCAGGGATATCGTCGGAAATTCACCCCTCCACTTT. Translation: CASSSRDIVGNSPLHF.